This entry features one T cell receptor (beta chain) sequence. This CDR3 is 16 amino acids long. The ends were cut back, 2 bases at V and 2 bases at J, with 16 bases in the middle. Germline assignment: CDR1 SGDLS and CDR2 YYNGEE. This sample stems from a study of radiation and T cells in renal cell carcinoma. Looking at the study overall: Nephrectomy followed 15 Gy stereotactic body radiation by 4 weeks.

Specified time point: baseline pretreatment blood. Treatment here: 15 Gy SBRT to primary tumor, nephrectomy 4 weeks later. Here immunoSEQ multiplex PCR was the method, and the copy in TCRdb shows in-frame clones only, minus some. Of roughly 120,000 clones listed, roughly 80% are singletons. This sequence originates from a woman aged 55 to 70 with renal cell carcinoma. The chain is built from TRBV9 and TRBJ2-5; tentative D call: TRBD2 (6 bases). Sequenced material: blood, taken from a patient whose treatment included radiotherapy and nephrectomy. The DNA of the CDR3 is TGTGCCAGCAGCGTCGCGGGACTGCGGGGTCAAGAGACCCAGTACTTC. Translation: CASSVAGLRGQETQYF. The whole variable domain, filled in from reference TRBV9 and TRBJ2-5, reads DSGVTQTPKHLITATGQRVTLRCSPRSGDLSVYWYQQSLDQGLQFLIQYYNGEERAKGNILERFSAQQFPDLHSELNLSSLELGDSALYFCASSVAGLRGQETQYFGPGTRLLVL.